This T cell receptor (beta chain) appears in the sequencing data of a study of HIV-infected children after antiretroviral therapy interruption. Points on this clonotype: No antigen is known for it.

Broader study findings: By the end of treatment interruption, naive CD4+ clonality (Gini) increased.

Documented treatment: PENTA 11 planned treatment interruption arm or continuous ART arm. Naive CD4+ CD45RA+ CD45RO- T cells were FACS-sorted from thawed PBMCs. A 3' RACE protocol on RNA, with unique molecular identifiers, produced the TCR library. TCRdb reanalysed the 3' RACE reads using MiXCR and keeps one entry per CDR3 protein. The sample contains about 46,000 distinct CDR3 sequences, around 4.7% of which appear only once. CDR1 is MNHEY, CDR2 SVGEGT, per germline. Trimming removed 4 bases from V and 4 bases from J; junction bases left unmatched: 12. CDR3 length: 16 amino acids. Material: CD45RA+ CD4+ T cells from PBMCs, pooled from several time points, obtained from a donor given antiretroviral therapy, either interrupted or continuous. As for subset: naive CD4+ CD45RA+ CD45RO- T cells. V usage is TRBV6-2 or TRBV6-3 and J usage is TRBJ1-1; 7 bases align to TRBD1. This clonotype was obtained from a pool of human donors with HIV. CDR3 sequence reads: CASSSVYRGPSTEAFF. The DNA for the CDR3 is TGTGCCAGCAGTTCCGTCTACAGGGGCCCTTCCACTGAAGCTTTCTTT.